Shown below are 11 T cell receptor beta chains from a single sample sequenced in a study of control samples from healthy donors and cancer patients. Sequenced by immunoSEQ multiplex PCR; TCRdb stores in-frame clones only, minus some. The data hold about 150,000 clones, with over 85% observed a single time. The sample was blood. The receptors were gathered from a woman aged 40-49 years in good health.

The gene calls are TRBV19 and TRBJ2-1; D possibly corresponds to TRBD2 (7 bases). V lost 1 base to trimming and J lost 9 bases, with 16 bases between them. The CDR3 totals 15 residues. Germline V gene data show CDR1 as LNHDA and CDR2 as SQIVND (reference sequence). The CDR3 nucleotides are TGTGCCAGTAGTATAGTTGGGGGGGGGCCGGGTGAGCAGTTCTTC. Translated: CASSIVGGGPGEQFF.

The rearrangement uses TRBV7-2 and TRBJ1-3; D uncertain. Germline V gene data show CDR1 as SGHTA and CDR2 as FQGNSA. The CDR3 runs 13 residues. V was shortened by 6 bases and J by 2 bases, with 8 bases between the two germline ends. The CDR3 loop is CASRAEPGNTIYF. CDR3 nucleotides: TGTGCCAGCAGAGCAGAACCTGGAAACACCATATATTTT.

Of note for this clone: The same CDR3 can be traced to other DNA sequences in this sample. The rearrangement joins TRBV6-1 to TRBJ2-7; D gene uncertain. CDR3 length: 12 amino acids. Per germline, CDR1 MNHNS and CDR2 SASEGT. V dropped 2 bases and J dropped 0 bases, with 2 bases sitting between them. DNA of the CDR3: TGTGCCAGCAGTGAAAGCTCCTACGAGCAGTACTTC. This gives the protein CASSESSYEQYF.

V usage is TRBV10-2 and J usage is TRBJ2-5; 8 positions agree with TRBD1. The CDR3 runs to 14 residues. Germline CDR1 and CDR2: WSHSY and SAAADI. The junction had 8 bases not matched to a gene; V was cut back by 6 bases and J by 5 bases. Here the CDR3 reads CASSLTGAGETQYF. For the CDR3, the DNA is TGCGCCAGCAGCCTGACAGGGGCGGGGGAGACCCAGTACTTC.

This rearrangement joins TRBV5-5 to TRBJ2-3, with 9 bases aligning to TRBD1. Germline CDR1 is SGHKS and CDR2 is YYEKEE (reference sequence). J was trimmed by 4 bases and V by 3 bases; bases with no gene match: 6. This CDR3 contains 15 residues. The CDR3 reads CASSWRTGEADTQYF. The CDR3 bases are TGTGCCAGCAGCTGGAGGACAGGGGAGGCAGATACGCAGTATTTT.

The J gene is TRBJ1-2, the V gene TRBV6-2 or TRBV6-3, with D uncertain. Germline assignment: CDR1 MNHEY and CDR2 SVGEGT. V shed 2 bases and J shed 4 bases, with 20 bases lying between them. The CDR3 contains 17 residues. The CDR3, as DNA: TGTGCCAGCAGTTACGGCGGCAGCCATATCGTTACCTATGGCTACACCTTC. Protein sequence: CASSYGGSHIVTYGYTF.

The gene calls are TRBV6-5 and TRBJ2-7; 8 bases align to TRBD1. The CDR3 sequence is 13 residues long. V shed 6 bases, J shed 3 bases, and the junction held 4 bases outside the gene matches. CDR1 is MNHEY, CDR2 SVGAGI, per germline. The CDR3 sequence: CASRRQGIYEQYF. The CDR3, as DNA: TGTGCCAGCAGAAGACAGGGGATCTACGAGCAGTACTTC.

J is TRBJ2-3 and V is TRBV29-1, with D perhaps matching TRBD2 (6 bases). V lost 1 base, J lost 4 bases, and 9 bases lay in between. This CDR3 region has 13 residues. Germline lookup yields CDR1 SQVTM and CDR2 ANQGSEA. In DNA, the CDR3 is TGCAGCGTTGAAGGACTAGTCCCAGATACGCAGTATTTT. As protein: CSVEGLVPDTQYF.

The chain recombines TRBV6-6 with TRBJ1-1; 8 bases fit TRBD1. The germline V gene encodes CDR1 MNHNY and CDR2 SVGAGI (reference sequence). Unmatched junction bases numbered 2, after V lost 4 bases and J lost 1 base. This CDR3 region has 14 residues. The CDR3 loop reads CASSLGQENTEAFF. DNA for the CDR3: TGTGCCAGCAGTTTGGGACAGGAGAACACTGAAGCTTTCTTT.

The gene calls are TRBV15 and TRBJ1-1, with TRBD1 matching over 7 bases. From germline, CDR1 is LNHNV and CDR2 YYDKDF (reference sequence). V lost 3 bases, J lost 5 bases, and 6 bases stayed unmatched. The length of the CDR3 is 14 residues. The CDR3 protein is CATSSDRVGTEAFF. The CDR3 nucleotides are TGTGCCACCAGCAGCGACAGGGTTGGGACTGAAGCTTTCTTT.

This clone has a handful of counts. CDR3 sequence (DNA): TGTGCCAGCAGCCAAACGAATTCACCCCTCCACTTT. It is translated as CASSQTNSPLHF. This sequence joins TRBV3-1 (or the pseudogene TRBV3-2) and TRBJ1-6, with unresolved D. Trimming shortened V by 2 bases and J by 7 bases, and 3 bases separated the two germline ends. Germline CDR1 and CDR2: LGHDT and YNNKEL (reference sequence). The CDR3 runs 12 residues.